One sample yielded the 26 T cell receptor beta chains listed below, sequenced in a study of T cells in Graves' hyperthyroidism and ophthalmopathy. Using RNA transcripts as the source, TCR beta CDR3 regions were amplified. Researchers ran a first-round RT-PCR on the TCR CDR3 using the HTBI primer set. TCRdb reprocessed the multiplex PCR reads with MiXCR, giving one entry per CDR3 protein. This table has hundreds of thousands of distinct CDR3 sequences, approximately 23% appearing once. The sequenced material came from blood. The source of these receptors is a man younger than 40 with Graves' ophthalmopathy.

This clonotype was seen at least ten times. The chain carries TRBV30 and TRBJ1-1; 9 bases map to TRBD1. The J segment lost 4 bases and the V segment lost 3 bases, leaving 3 bases of the junction unmatched. Germline lookup yields CDR1 GTSNPN and CDR2 SVGIG (reference sequence). The CDR3 runs 13 residues. Here the CDR3 reads CAWRETGGTEAFF. The DNA of the CDR3 is TGTGCCTGGAGAGAGACAGGGGGCACTGAAGCTTTCTTT.

This rearrangement joins TRBV6-2 or TRBV6-3 to TRBJ1-1; D not resolved. Germline V gene lookup returns CDR1 MNHEY and CDR2 SVGEGT. CDR3 length: 14 residues. Trimming took 2 bases from V and 0 from J, leaving 7 bases between them. This chain's CDR3 is CASSYSVVNTEAFF. The DNA of the CDR3 is TGTGCCAGCAGTTACAGTGTAGTGAACACTGAAGCTTTCTTT.

This clonotype showed up just a few times. The chain joins TRBV12-5 to TRBJ2-7, with D tentatively TRBD1 (5 bases). The germline CDR1 and CDR2 sequences are LGHNT and FRNRAP. The CDR3 loop spans 13 amino acids. V lost 5 bases and J 2 bases, leaving 10 bases between the germline ends. In DNA form, the CDR3 reads TGTGCTAGTGGTCGGACGGACACCTACGAGCAGTACTTC. It specifies CASGRTDTYEQYF.

This clonotype was observed many times. The chain joins TRBV11-2 to TRBJ2-1; D is undetermined. Looked up from germline, CDR1 is SGHAT and CDR2 is FQNNGV. V lost 5 bases to trimming and J lost 2 bases, with 10 bases between them. The CDR3 length is 14 residues. The CDR3 sequence is CASSPAPAYNEQFF. The CDR3 nucleotides read TGTGCCAGCAGCCCGGCCCCGGCCTACAATGAGCAGTTCTTC.

CDR3 in DNA: TGTGCCAGCAGTTTATTACAGGGGGAAGGAGGCCAAGAGACCCAGTACTTC. Encoded protein: CASSLLQGEGGQETQYF. The rearrangement links TRBV28 to TRBJ2-5, with 8 positions matching TRBD1. Trimming removed 1 base from V and 1 base from J; junction bases left unmatched: 8. The germline gives CDR1 MDHEN, CDR2 SYDVKM. CDR3 length: 17 amino acids.

This clonotype was seen only a few times. The chain carries TRBV11-3 and TRBJ2-1; the match to TRBD2 covers 9 bases. The CDR3 totals 15 residues. J gave up 2 bases and V 2 bases, and 1 base lay outside the gene matches. Per the germline V gene, CDR1 is SGHNT and CDR2 is YENEEA. The CDR3, as DNA: TGTGCCAGCAGCTTATTAGCGGGGGCCTACAATGAGCAGTTCTTC. Translated, it gives CASSLLAGAYNEQFF.

This clonotype was counted ten times or more. CDR3 sequence: CASSSQVERTEAFF. The CDR3 coding sequence is TGTGCCAGCAGCTCACAGGTCGAGCGCACTGAAGCTTTCTTT. The rearrangement joins TRBV11-3 to TRBJ1-1; D is possibly TRBD1 (5 bases). Germline V lookup: CDR1 SGHNT, CDR2 YENEEA. The CDR3 spans 14 residues. The germline V and J ends were trimmed by 4 bases and 4 bases, with 13 bases remaining between them.

Ten or more counts support this clonotype. J is TRBJ1-2 and V is TRBV6-5; D gene unclear. V lost 2 bases and J 5 bases, leaving 6 bases between the germline ends. The CDR3 is 12 residues long. Germline CDR1 MNHEY, CDR2 SVGAGI. The CDR3 coding sequence is TGTGCCAGCAGTTACGGACCTTATGGCTACACCTTC. Encoded protein: CASSYGPYGYTF.

The sample holds many counts of this clonotype. The chain combines TRBV28 with TRBJ1-4, with TRBD1 matching over 10 bases. The V and J ends lost 6 bases and 7 bases, in that order; junction bases with no gene match: 11. Germline V gene lookup returns CDR1 MDHEN and CDR2 SYDVKM. This CDR3 contains 16 residues. CDR3 amino acids: CASRHDRGLAGEKLFF. The CDR3 DNA is TGTGCCAGCAGACATGACAGGGGGCTCGCCGGTGAAAAACTGTTTTTT.

This clonotype has ten or more counts. The chain recombines TRBV5-1 with TRBJ1-2, with TRBD1 as a possible D gene (5 bases). Germline V lookup: CDR1 SGHRS, CDR2 YFSETQ. Trimming stripped 1 base from V and 7 bases from J, with 14 bases between. The CDR3 sequence is 14 residues long. The CDR3 bases are TGCGCCAGCAGCTTGCTGGGAGCGAGGGGTGGCTACACCTTC. Translated: CASSLLGARGGYTF.

This clonotype was seen at least ten times. The chain carries TRBV3-1 and TRBJ2-3, with D perhaps TRBD2 (5 bases). V lost 2 bases, J lost 4 bases, and 13 bases lay in between. Germline V gene lookup returns CDR1 LGHDT and CDR2 YNNKEL (reference sequence). This CDR3 comprises 15 residues. CDR3 sequence reads: CASSQYQAVADTQYF. CDR3 nucleotide sequence: TGTGCCAGCAGCCAATATCAAGCGGTTGCAGATACGCAGTATTTT.

This clonotype was observed a handful of times. The rearrangement links TRBV20-1 to TRBJ2-1, with TRBD1 as a possible D gene (6 bases). This CDR3 has 12 residues. Germline lookup yields CDR1 DFQATT and CDR2 SNEGSKA (reference sequence). The V end lost 5 bases, the J end lost 4 bases, and 9 bases lay between the germline ends. CDR3 DNA sequence: TGCAGTGCTGCACAGGGATACAATGAGCAGTTCTTC. Protein product: CSAAQGYNEQFF.

In its sample, this clonotype was seen many times. This rearrangement joins TRBV30 to TRBJ1-4; D unresolved. This CDR3 has 13 amino acids. V was cut by 2 bases and J by 0 bases, with 4 bases left in between. Germline lookup yields CDR1 GTSNPN and CDR2 SVGIG (reference sequence). CDR3 protein: CAWSRATNEKLFF. The CDR3 coding sequence is TGTGCCTGGAGTCGTGCAACTAATGAAAAACTGTTTTTT.

This clonotype has more than one count but fewer than ten. V gene TRBV5-1 combines with J gene TRBJ1-1; D ambiguous. Trimming cost V 4 bases and J 0 bases, with 13 bases left between them. CDR3 length equals 15 residues. CDR1 is SGHRS and CDR2 is YFSETQ in the germline V gene. The CDR3 DNA sequence: TGCGCCAGCAGCCCGAGACACGGGATGAACACTGAAGCTTTCTTT. Its protein product is CASSPRHGMNTEAFF.

This clonotype was recorded a few times. The J gene is TRBJ1-2, the V gene TRBV7-2; D not resolved. Germline CDR1 is SGHTA and CDR2 is FQGNSA. V was clipped by 2 bases and J by 6 bases, with 19 bases between them. This CDR3 region has 16 residues. Here the CDR3 reads CASSLIGGPGVNGYTF. DNA for the CDR3: TGTGCCAGCAGCTTAATTGGAGGGCCCGGGGTGAATGGCTACACCTTC. The full variable domain, rest sourced from reference TRBV7-2 and TRBJ1-2, is GAGVSQSPSNKVTEKGKDVELRCDPISGHTALYWYRQSLGQGLEFLIYFQGNSAPDKSGLPSDRFSAERTGGSVSTLTIQRTQQEDSAVYLCASSLIGGPGVNGYTFGSGTRLTVV.

This clonotype has only one observation. The chain employs TRBV18 and TRBJ2-7; 9 bases are a match to TRBD1. The germline gives CDR1 KGHSH, CDR2 LQKENI. With V trimmed by 5 bases and J by 0 bases, 2 bases remained unmatched. The CDR3 contains 14 residues. CDR3 residues: CASSDRGNSYEQYF. In DNA, the CDR3 is TGTGCCAGCTCAGACAGGGGGAACTCCTACGAGCAGTACTTC.

The chain is built from TRBV7-9 and TRBJ1-5; weak D call: TRBD1 (5 bases). The V gene lost 5 bases and the J gene lost 9 bases, with 17 bases spanning the gap. CDR1 and CDR2 (germline): SEHNR, FQNEAQ (reference sequence). The CDR3 runs 14 residues. The CDR3, as DNA: TGTGCCAGCAGCACCAGACAGAGAGGTCTGCCCCAGCATTTT. This encodes CASSTRQRGLPQHF.

There are a few counts of this clonotype. V usage is TRBV11-1 and J usage is TRBJ2-1, with TRBD1 as a possible D gene (6 bases). There are 14 residues in the CDR3. From germline, CDR1 is SGHAT and CDR2 FQDESV (reference sequence). Between the trimmed V and J ends, which lost 1 base and 5 bases, there was a span of 9 bases. Here the CDR3 DNA reads TGTGCCAGCAGCTTAGGGACAGTCAACAATGAGCAGTTCTTC. Translated: CASSLGTVNNEQFF.

This clonotype was picked up many times. This chain links TRBV2 with TRBJ1-5; TRBD1 agrees at 10 bases. Trimming took 5 bases from V and 2 from J; bases not matched to a gene: 3. The CDR3 has 15 residues. CDR1 is SNHLY, CDR2 FYNNEI, per germline. The CDR3 region is CASSFGTGGNQPQHF. The CDR3 DNA reads as TGTGCCAGCAGTTTCGGGACAGGGGGCAATCAGCCCCAGCATTTT.

Only a few counts were recorded for this clonotype. CDR3 protein: CASSLNWGNYEQYF. In DNA form, the CDR3 reads TGCGCCAGCAGCTTGAATTGGGGGAACTACGAGCAGTACTTC. The chain has TRBV5-1 and TRBJ2-7, with D tentatively TRBD1 or TRBD2 (5 bases each). The V gene lost 1 base and the J gene lost 3 bases, with 11 bases spanning the gap. There are 14 residues in the CDR3. Germline loops: CDR1 SGHRS, CDR2 YFSETQ.

This clonotype was detected many times. The V gene is TRBV20-1, the J gene TRBJ1-1; TRBD1 matches at 7 bases. In germline, CDR1 is DFQATT, CDR2 SNEGSKA (reference sequence). This CDR3 has 14 amino acids. The V segment lost 2 bases and the J segment 1 base; nucleotides outside the gene matches: 4. The CDR3 DNA is TGCAGTGCTAGAACGACAGGGTCGAACACTGAAGCTTTCTTT. Protein sequence: CSARTTGSNTEAFF.

This clonotype was seen a handful of times. The V and J genes are TRBV19 and TRBJ2-6; no definite D call. Germline-derived CDR1 and CDR2 are LNHDA and SQIVND (reference sequence). This CDR3 spans 12 amino acids. Trimming pared 3 bases from V and 9 bases from J, leaving 6 bases between. CDR3 sequence: CASSMAGNVLTF. CDR3 DNA: TGTGCCAGTAGTATGGCAGGCAACGTCCTGACTTTC.

The rearrangement joins TRBV7-9 to TRBJ2-3; 7 nucleotides align to TRBD2. This CDR3 region has 16 residues. The V and J ends lost 5 bases and 2 bases, in that order; junction bases with no gene match: 10. Germline CDR1 and CDR2: SEHNR and FQNEAQ (reference sequence). Written as DNA, the CDR3 is TGTGCCAGCAGCCTTAGGGACTATCGTCTCACAGATACGCAGTATTTT. As protein: CASSLRDYRLTDTQYF. Combining the CDR3 with reference TRBV7-9 and TRBJ2-3 gives the whole variable domain DTGVSQNPRHKITKRGQNVTFRCDPISEHNRLYWYRQTLGQGPEFLTYFQNEAQLEKSRLLSDRFSAERPKGSFSTLEIQRTEQGDSAMYLCASSLRDYRLTDTQYFGPGTRLTVL.

This clonotype was seen at least ten times. This chain uses TRBV3-1 with TRBJ2-5; 8 bases map to TRBD2. This CDR3 is built from 16 residues. The V segment lost 0 bases and the J segment 2 bases; nucleotides outside the gene matches: 5. Germline V gene data show CDR1 as LGHDT and CDR2 as YNNKEL (reference sequence). The CDR3 bases are TGTGCCAGCAGCCAAGAGGCGGGAGGCATACAAGAGACCCAGTACTTC. Its protein product is CASSQEAGGIQETQYF.

Worth noting for this clonotype: Since a much larger clone is just one base distant, this may be a read error. The chain links TRBV11-3 to TRBJ1-2, with 9 bases fitting TRBD1. CDR1 and CDR2 (germline): SGHNT, YENEEA. This CDR3 is built from 15 residues. This CDR3 reads CVSSAGQGANYGYTF. CDR3 nucleotides: TGTGTCAGCAGCGCGGGACAGGGAGCTAACTATGGCTACACCTTC.

This clonotype has a handful of counts. The chain carries TRBV6-1 and TRBJ2-2, with D perhaps matching TRBD1 or TRBD2 (5 bases each). CDR3 length equals 15 residues. Germline-derived CDR1 and CDR2 are MNHNS and SASEGT. V lost 5 bases, J lost 6 bases, and 16 bases lay in between. CDR3 nucleotide sequence: TGTGCCAGCAGTCGAACTAGAGGGGTGGCCGGGGAGCTGTTTTTT. Its protein product is CASSRTRGVAGELFF.